The sequence of this T cell receptor (beta chain) was determined in a study of blood T cells in healthy people across ages. Study-wide results and limits: TCR beta diversity per million T cells fell roughly linearly with age. Changes seen in expanded clonotypes were possibly confounded by donor CMV status left unknown.

Using a J-beta primer mix together with a sample-barcoded 5' primer, a second PCR was run for roughly 7 to 11 cycles. TCRdb processed the 5' RACE reads anew with MiXCR; each CDR3 protein has one entry. There are 1.5 million to 2 million distinct CDR3 sequences in the sample; 28% occur only once, and about 7.7% lies in the top ten. In each sample, at least 7 million PBMCs were isolated. Germline V gene lookup returns CDR1 MNHEY and CDR2 SVGAGI. The CDR3 covers 14 residues. Regarding this clonotype: Its antigen is currently unknown. The junction departs from the called germline gene at one end, perhaps through a read error.

This receptor was taken from a woman under 40 in good health. The chain combines TRBV6-5 with TRBJ1-6; D gene ambiguous. Sequenced: blood. The DNA of the CDR3 is TGTGCCAACAGTTACGACCAGGAAGGCTCACCCCTCCACTTT. This encodes CANSYDQEGSPLHF.